These T cell receptor beta chains were read from a single sample in a study of regulatory and conventional T cells in RAG deficiency. Libraries were prepared by immunoSEQ multiplex PCR; TCRdb keeps only in-frame clonotypes and omits some of them. Found here are 30,000 to 40,000 clones, 70% to 90% of them singletons; the top ten hold roughly an eighth. This sample was shared with a second study, whose subject was regulatory T cells.

The sequencing input was CD8+ T cells sorted from blood. Receptors originate from a human donor in good health. Both conserved end residues are part of each CDR3. The order of the fields is J gene, clone size, V gene, CDR3 length, D gene, CDR3 protein, CDR3 DNA. D genes are given only for firm matches. A clone size is listed for some rows: how often the clone was seen (once, few, many), or a class if it is expanded.

J: TRBJ2-7
size: NA
V: TRBV27
length: 15
D: TRBD2
CDR3: CASSLSIAGVYEQYF
DNA: TGTGCCAGCAGTTTATCGATAGCGGGAGTTTACGAGCAGTACTTC

J: TRBJ1-1
size: NA
V: TRBV18
length: 16
D: NA
CDR3: CASSSAAGLRLTEAFF
DNA: TGTGCCAGCTCAAGCGCGGCGGGCTTAAGGTTGACTGAAGCTTTCTTT

J: TRBJ2-5
size: NA
V: TRBV5-6
length: 12
D: NA
CDR3: CASSLGPETQYF
DNA: TGTGCCAGCAGCTTGGGGCCCGAGACCCAGTACTTC

J: TRBJ1-2
size: NA
V: TRBV6-1
length: 14
D: TRBD1
CDR3: CASSPQTGSYGYTF
DNA: TGTGCCAGCAGTCCACAGACAGGGAGCTATGGCTACACCTTC

J: TRBJ1-2
size: NA
V: TRBV12-5
length: 15
D: NA
CDR3: CASGLGARVSYGYTF
DNA: TGTGCTAGTGGTTTGGGGGCGCGGGTTAGCTATGGCTACACCTTC

J: TRBJ2-5
size: NA
V: TRBV28
length: 12
D: NA
CDR3: CASSWDFETQYF
DNA: TGTGCCAGCAGTTGGGACTTCGAGACCCAGTACTTC

J: TRBJ2-7
size: NA
V: TRBV7-8
length: 15
D: TRBD2
CDR3: CASSLLSSGSYEQYF
DNA: TGTGCCAGCAGCTTATTGTCTAGCGGCTCCTACGAGCAGTACTTC

J: TRBJ2-3
size: NA
V: TRBV5-1
length: 17
D: NA
CDR3: CASSLDPSGGSTDTQYF
DNA: TGCGCCAGCAGCTTGGACCCAAGCGGAGGTAGCACAGATACGCAGTATTTT

J: TRBJ2-3
size: NA
V: TRBV10-3
length: 12
D: TRBD2
CDR3: CASQAGTDTQYF
DNA: TGTGCCAGCCAAGCGGGAACAGATACGCAGTATTTT

J: TRBJ2-1
size: NA
V: TRBV14
length: 13
D: NA
CDR3: CASSPVMGNEQFF
DNA: TGTGCCAGCAGCCCCGTTATGGGCAATGAGCAGTTCTTC

J: TRBJ2-7
size: NA
V: TRBV25-1
length: 13
D: NA
CDR3: CASSADQSYEQYF
DNA: TGTGCCAGCAGTGCCGACCAATCCTACGAGCAGTACTTC

J: TRBJ2-7
size: NA
V: TRBV6-4
length: 12
D: NA
CDR3: CASSAWSYEQYF
DNA: TGTGCCAGCAGTGCCTGGAGCTACGAGCAGTACTTC

J: TRBJ1-5
size: NA
V: TRBV19
length: 15
D: NA
CDR3: CASKKRVIGNQPQHF
DNA: TGTGCCAGTAAAAAGAGGGTGATTGGCAATCAGCCCCAGCATTTT

J: TRBJ2-7
size: NA
V: TRBV28
length: 16
D: TRBD1
CDR3: CASSYTYRGLSGEQYF
DNA: TGTGCCAGCAGCTATACCTACAGGGGGCTAAGTGGCGAGCAGTACTTC

J: TRBJ1-2
size: NA
V: TRBV4-2
length: 14
D: NA
CDR3: CASSQERTVNGYTF
DNA: TGTGCCAGCAGCCAAGAACGGACGGTAAATGGCTACACCTTC

J: TRBJ2-1
size: NA
V: TRBV27
length: 16
D: NA
CDR3: CASSLRGTFRGNEQFF
DNA: TGTGCCAGCAGTTTACGGGGGACTTTCCGGGGCAATGAGCAGTTCTTC

J: TRBJ1-5
size: once
V: TRBV10-1
length: 15
D: NA
CDR3: CAKTLGNVPIKPQHF
DNA: TGCGCCAAAACCCTTGGGAACGTTCCGATCAAGCCCCAGCATTTT

J: TRBJ1-3
size: NA
V: TRBV11-2
length: 15
D: NA
CDR3: CASSARVGSGNTIYF
DNA: TGTGCCAGCAGCGCGAGGGTAGGGTCTGGAAACACCATATATTTT

J: TRBJ2-1
size: NA
V: TRBV7-9
length: 15
D: NA
CDR3: CASSLDAGAYNEQFF
DNA: TGTGCCAGCAGCTTAGACGCGGGGGCTTACAATGAGCAGTTCTTC

J: TRBJ2-3
size: NA
V: TRBV5-8
length: 16
D: TRBD1
CDR3: CASSLEVQGATDTQYF
DNA: TGTGCCAGCAGCTTGGAGGTTCAGGGGGCCACAGATACGCAGTATTTT

J: TRBJ2-1
size: NA
V: TRBV9
length: 16
D: NA
CDR3: CASSATRDSLMSEQFF
DNA: TGTGCCAGCAGCGCAACCCGGGACTCCCTGATGTCGGAGCAGTTCTTC

J: TRBJ1-4
size: NA
V: TRBV5-1
length: 14
D: NA
CDR3: CASSLEDPNEKLFF
DNA: TGCGCCAGCAGCTTAGAGGACCCTAATGAAAAACTGTTTTTT

J: TRBJ1-1
size: NA
V: TRBV5-1
length: 14
D: NA
CDR3: CASNPDRVSTEAFF
DNA: TGCGCCAGCAACCCTGACCGGGTGAGCACTGAAGCTTTCTTT

J: TRBJ2-1
size: NA
V: TRBV29-1
length: 12
D: NA
CDR3: CSARLGINEQFF
DNA: TGCAGCGCCCGCTTGGGGATTAATGAGCAGTTCTTC

J: TRBJ1-2
size: NA
V: TRBV5-5
length: 18
D: TRBD1
CDR3: CASSLEGQGAYLNYGYTF
DNA: TGTGCCAGCAGCTTGGAGGGACAGGGGGCTTACTTAAACTATGGCTACACCTTC

J: TRBJ1-1
size: NA
V: TRBV21-1
length: 13
D: NA
CDR3: CASSLHRDTEAFF
DNA: TGTGCCAGCAGCTTGCACAGGGACACTGAAGCTTTCTTT